This entry features one TCR beta chain sequence. The antigen remains unidentified. This sample is part of a study of cytomegalovirus exposure and HLA in healthy donors. Study information: HLA-typed donors were the source of 86 million or so unique TCRs held in an early data release. Assignment to the Caucasian-associated ancestry cluster applied to approximately 79% of the approximately 400 genotyped donors.

Study conclusions and caveats: Follow-up analysis later connected one missense variant in DCLRE1C with trimming of TCR beta V- and J-genes.

Primers included in the PCR were 60 Vbeta and 13 Jbeta primers. In the authors' workflow: A follow-up analysis tallied 86 million or so unique TCR beta chains, 9 million to 11 million shared. Clones were sequenced by immunoSEQ multiplex PCR, and TCRdb holds only the in-frame ones, with some missing. The D gene and trimming were derived from the DNA, and the V and J assignments and clone size from that table. The sample shows around 150,000 clones, about 65% of them seen only once. The CDR3 is 15 amino acids. CDR1 and CDR2 from the germline V gene are LGHNA and YNFKEQ. Trimming took off 0 bases at V and 3 bases at J, with 10 bases between the two ends.

V and J are TRBV4-2 and TRBJ2-3, with a tentative D call TRBD2 (5 bases). The clonotype originates from a man aged 40-49 years in good health and CMV-seropositive. Sequenced input: PBMCs. The CDR3 is CASSQDWRTTDTQYF. The CDR3 DNA sequence: TGTGCCAGCAGCCAAGATTGGAGGACTACAGATACGCAGTATTTT.